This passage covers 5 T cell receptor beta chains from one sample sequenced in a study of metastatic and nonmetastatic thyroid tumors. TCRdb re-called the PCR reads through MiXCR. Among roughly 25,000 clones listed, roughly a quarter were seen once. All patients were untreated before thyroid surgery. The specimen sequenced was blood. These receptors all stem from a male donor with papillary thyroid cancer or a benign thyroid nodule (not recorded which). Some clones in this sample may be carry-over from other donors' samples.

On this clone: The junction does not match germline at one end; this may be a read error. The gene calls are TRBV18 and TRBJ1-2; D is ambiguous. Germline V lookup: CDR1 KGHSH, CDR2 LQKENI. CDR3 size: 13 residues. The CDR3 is CASSPTVGYGHTF. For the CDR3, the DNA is TGTGCCAGCTCACCGACGGTAGGGTATGGCCACACCTTC.

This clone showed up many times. This chain's CDR3 is CASSLGEIETQYF. The CDR3 nucleotides read TGTGCCAGCAGCTTGGGGGAGATAGAGACCCAGTACTTC. The chain carries TRBV5-6 and TRBJ2-5, with D perhaps matching TRBD2 (5 bases). V was clipped by 0 bases and J by 4 bases, with 7 bases between them. The CDR3 is 13 residues long. Germline V CDR1 and CDR2: SGHDT, YYEEEE.

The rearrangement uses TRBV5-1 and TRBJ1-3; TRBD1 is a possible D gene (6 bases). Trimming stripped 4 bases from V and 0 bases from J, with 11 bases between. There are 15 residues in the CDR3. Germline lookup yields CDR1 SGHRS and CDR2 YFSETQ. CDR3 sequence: CASSEGRGSGNTIYF. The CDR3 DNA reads TGCGCCAGCAGCGAAGGCAGGGGCTCTGGAAACACCATATATTTT. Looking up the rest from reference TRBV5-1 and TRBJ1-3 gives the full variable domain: KAGVTQTPRYLIKTRGQQVTLSCSPISGHRSVSWYQQTPGQGLQFLFEYFSETQRNKGNFPGRFSGRQFSNSRSEMNVSTLELGDSALYLCASSEGRGSGNTIYFGEGSWLTVV.

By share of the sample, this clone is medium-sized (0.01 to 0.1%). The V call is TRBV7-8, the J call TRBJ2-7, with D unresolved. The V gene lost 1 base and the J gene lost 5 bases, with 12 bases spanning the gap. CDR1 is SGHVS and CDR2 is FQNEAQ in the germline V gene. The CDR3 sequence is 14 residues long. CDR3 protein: CASSLVAQSDEQYF. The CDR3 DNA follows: TGTGCCAGCAGCTTAGTAGCCCAATCCGACGAGCAGTACTTC. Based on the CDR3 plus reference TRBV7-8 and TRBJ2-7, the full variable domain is GAGVSQSPRYKVAKRGQDVALRCDPISGHVSLFWYQQALGQGPEFLTYFQNEAQLDKSGLPSDRFFAERPEGSVSTLKIQRTQQEDSAVYLCASSLVAQSDEQYFGPGTRLTVT.

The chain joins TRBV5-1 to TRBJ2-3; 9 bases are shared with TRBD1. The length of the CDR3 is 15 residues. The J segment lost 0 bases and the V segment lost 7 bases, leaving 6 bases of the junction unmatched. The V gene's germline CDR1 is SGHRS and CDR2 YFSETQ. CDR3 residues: CASELTGGSTDTQYF. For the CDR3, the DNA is TGCGCCAGCGAATTAACAGGGGGCAGCACAGATACGCAGTATTTT.